The text below deals with one T cell receptor (beta chain). Its antigen is still unknown. These data come from a study of graft-versus-host responses after intestinal transplantation. The overall study: Every recipient had anti-thymocyte globulin induction and roughly three years of tacrolimus plus steroids. Points from the study as a whole: Among recipient marrow samples, GvH clones were found; some appeared first in ileum or blood.

Sequenced by immunoSEQ multiplex PCR; TCRdb stores in-frame clones only, minus some. The data contain about 39,000 clones, nearly 95% of them singletons. The germline gives CDR1 LNHNV, CDR2 YYDKDF (reference sequence). The CDR3 covers 15 residues. The V end was cut by 5 bases, the J end by 4 bases, with 16 bases between. This rearrangement joins TRBV15 to TRBJ2-3; D gene ambiguous. The TCR was taken from a human donor who was the organ donor for an intestinal transplant. The sequencing here drew on unstimulated CD8+ T cells sorted from spleen or lymph node cells, taken before transplant. Here the CDR3 reads CATSVSPLGADTQYF. In nucleotides, the CDR3 is TGTGCCACCAGCGTATCCCCCCTTGGGGCAGATACGCAGTATTTT.